This TCR beta chain was sequenced during a study of post-analysis software for immune sequencing data. Germline CDR1 reads MDHEN; CDR2 reads SYDVKM. Between the trimmed V and J ends, which lost 7 bases and 6 bases, there was a span of 19 bases. The CDR3 consists of 15 residues. Concerning this clonotype itself: The antigen is undetermined.

Study-level findings and limits: Samples prepared in the same batch strongly co-clustered by F measure. A significant reduction in normalized Chao1 diversity was observed in multiple sclerosis patients versus controls. Patients showed TRBV5-6, TRBV5-1 and TRBV20-1 among four to six TRBV segments more frequent than in controls.

Unique-molecular-identifier-tagged TCR beta cDNA libraries were used. TCRdb reprocessed the PCR reads via MiXCR and lists one record per CDR3 protein. The table shows around 770,000 distinct CDR3 sequences, with about 45% occurring only once. Input material: blood. The sequence came from a girl aged 10-17 years with multiple sclerosis. The J gene is TRBJ2-1, the V gene TRBV28, with a weak D call TRBD2 (5 bases). CDR3 in amino acids: CASNQLRTAPNEQFF. CDR3 sequence (DNA): TGTGCCAGCAATCAGCTCCGGACTGCCCCCAATGAGCAGTTCTTC. Filled out from reference TRBV28 and TRBJ2-1, the complete variable domain reads DVKVTQSSRYLVKRTGEKVFLECVQDMDHENMFWYRQDPGLGLRLIYFSYDVKMKEKGDIPEGYSVSREKKERFSLILESASTNQTSMYLCASNQLRTAPNEQFFGPGTRLTVL.